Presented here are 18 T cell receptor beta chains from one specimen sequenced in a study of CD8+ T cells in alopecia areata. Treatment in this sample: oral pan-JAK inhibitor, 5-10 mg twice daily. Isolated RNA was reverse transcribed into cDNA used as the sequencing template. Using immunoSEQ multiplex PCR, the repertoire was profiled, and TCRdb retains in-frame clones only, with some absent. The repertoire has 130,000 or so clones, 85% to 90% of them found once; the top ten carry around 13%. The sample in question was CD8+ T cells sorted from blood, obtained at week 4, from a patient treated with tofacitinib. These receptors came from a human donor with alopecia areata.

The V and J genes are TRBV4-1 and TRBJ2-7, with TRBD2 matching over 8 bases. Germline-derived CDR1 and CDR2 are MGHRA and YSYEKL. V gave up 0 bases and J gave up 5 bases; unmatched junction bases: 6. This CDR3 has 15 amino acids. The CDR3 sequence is CASSQEGLVYHEQYF. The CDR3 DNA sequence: TGCGCCAGCAGCCAAGAGGGACTAGTTTACCACGAGCAGTACTTC.

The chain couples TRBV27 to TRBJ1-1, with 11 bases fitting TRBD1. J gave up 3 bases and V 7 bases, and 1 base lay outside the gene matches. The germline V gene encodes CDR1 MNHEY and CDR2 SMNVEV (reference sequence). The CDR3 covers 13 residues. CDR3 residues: CASTGQGDTEAFF. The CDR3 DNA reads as TGTGCCAGCACGGGACAGGGGGACACTGAAGCTTTCTTT.

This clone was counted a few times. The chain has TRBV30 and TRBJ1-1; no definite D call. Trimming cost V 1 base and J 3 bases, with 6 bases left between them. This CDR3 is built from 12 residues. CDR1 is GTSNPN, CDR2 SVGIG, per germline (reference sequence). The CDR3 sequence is CAWSELDTEAFF. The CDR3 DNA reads TGTGCCTGGAGTGAGTTGGACACTGAAGCTTTCTTT.

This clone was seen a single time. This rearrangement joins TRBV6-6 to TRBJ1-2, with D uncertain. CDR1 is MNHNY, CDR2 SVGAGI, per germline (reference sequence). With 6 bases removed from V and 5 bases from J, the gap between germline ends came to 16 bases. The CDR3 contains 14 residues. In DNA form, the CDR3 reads TGTGCCAGCAGCTATAGCGCAGCCGGTTATGGCTACACCTTC. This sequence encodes CASSYSAAGYGYTF.

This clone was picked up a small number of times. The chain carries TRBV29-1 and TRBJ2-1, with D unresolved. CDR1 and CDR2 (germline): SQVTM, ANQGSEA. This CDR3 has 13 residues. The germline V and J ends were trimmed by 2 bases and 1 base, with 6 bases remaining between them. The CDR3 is CSVEYRSYNEQFF. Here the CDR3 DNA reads TGCAGCGTTGAATACCGGTCCTACAATGAGCAGTTCTTC.

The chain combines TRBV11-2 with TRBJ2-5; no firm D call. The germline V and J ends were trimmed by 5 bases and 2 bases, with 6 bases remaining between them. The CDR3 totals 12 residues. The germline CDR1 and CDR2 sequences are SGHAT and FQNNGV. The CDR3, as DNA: TGTGCCAGCAGCCTACCGCAAGAGACCCAGTACTTC. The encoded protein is CASSLPQETQYF.

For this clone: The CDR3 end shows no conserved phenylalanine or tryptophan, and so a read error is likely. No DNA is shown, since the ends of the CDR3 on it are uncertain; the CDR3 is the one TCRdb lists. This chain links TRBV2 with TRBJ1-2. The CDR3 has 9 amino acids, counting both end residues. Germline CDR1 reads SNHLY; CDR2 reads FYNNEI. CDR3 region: CASRANCCK.

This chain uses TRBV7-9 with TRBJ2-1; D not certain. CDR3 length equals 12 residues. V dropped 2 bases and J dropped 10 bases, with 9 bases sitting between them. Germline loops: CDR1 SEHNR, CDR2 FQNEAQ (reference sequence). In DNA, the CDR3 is TGTGCCAGCAGCTTAATGATTGGAGAGCAGTTCTTC. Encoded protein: CASSLMIGEQFF.

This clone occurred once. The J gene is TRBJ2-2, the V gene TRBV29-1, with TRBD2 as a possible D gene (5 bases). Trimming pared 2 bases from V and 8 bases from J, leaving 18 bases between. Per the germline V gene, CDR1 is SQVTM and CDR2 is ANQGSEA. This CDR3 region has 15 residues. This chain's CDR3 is CSVERPGMGLGELFF. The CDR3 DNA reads TGCAGCGTTGAACGTCCGGGGATGGGGTTAGGGGAGCTGTTTTTT.

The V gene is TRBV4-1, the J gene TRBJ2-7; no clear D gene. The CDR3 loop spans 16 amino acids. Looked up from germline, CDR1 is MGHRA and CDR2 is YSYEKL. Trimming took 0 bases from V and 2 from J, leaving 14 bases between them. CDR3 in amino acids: CASSQEGNALTYEQYF. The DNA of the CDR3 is TGCGCCAGCAGCCAAGAGGGAAACGCACTAACCTACGAGCAGTACTTC.

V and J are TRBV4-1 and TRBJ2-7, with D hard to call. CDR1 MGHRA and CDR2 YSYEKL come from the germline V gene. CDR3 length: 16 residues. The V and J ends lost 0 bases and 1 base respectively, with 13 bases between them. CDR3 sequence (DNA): TGCGCCAGCAGCCAAGAGGATAGGCCCGCTTCCTACGAGCAGTACTTC. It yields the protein CASSQEDRPASYEQYF.

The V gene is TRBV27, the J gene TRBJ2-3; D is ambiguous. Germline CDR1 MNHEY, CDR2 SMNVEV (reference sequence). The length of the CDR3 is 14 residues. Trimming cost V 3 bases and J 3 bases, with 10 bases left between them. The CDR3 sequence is CASSFFFGTDTQYF. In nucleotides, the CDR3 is TGTGCCAGCAGTTTCTTTTTCGGTACAGATACGCAGTATTTT.

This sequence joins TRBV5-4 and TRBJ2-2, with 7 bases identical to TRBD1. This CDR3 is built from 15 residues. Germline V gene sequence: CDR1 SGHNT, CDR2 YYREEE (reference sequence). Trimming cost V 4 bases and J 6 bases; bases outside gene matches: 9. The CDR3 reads CASSGDRDPPGELFF. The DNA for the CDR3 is TGTGCCAGCAGCGGAGACAGGGATCCTCCCGGGGAGCTGTTTTTT.

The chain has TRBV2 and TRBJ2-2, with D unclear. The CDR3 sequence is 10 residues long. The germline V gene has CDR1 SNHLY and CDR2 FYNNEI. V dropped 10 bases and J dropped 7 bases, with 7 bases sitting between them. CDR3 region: CAIRGGELFF. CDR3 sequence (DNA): TGTGCCATCCGTGGCGGGGAGCTGTTTTTT.

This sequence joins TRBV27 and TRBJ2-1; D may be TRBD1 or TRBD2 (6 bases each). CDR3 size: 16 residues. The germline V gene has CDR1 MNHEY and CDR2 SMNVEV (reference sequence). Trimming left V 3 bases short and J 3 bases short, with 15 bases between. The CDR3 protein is CASSFGRGLDYNEQFF. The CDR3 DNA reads TGTGCCAGCAGTTTCGGTCGGGGGCTAGACTACAATGAGCAGTTCTTC.

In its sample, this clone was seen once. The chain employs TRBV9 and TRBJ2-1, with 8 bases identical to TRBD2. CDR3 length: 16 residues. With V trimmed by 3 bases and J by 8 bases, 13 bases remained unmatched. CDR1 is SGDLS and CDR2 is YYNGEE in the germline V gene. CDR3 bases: TGTGCCAGCAGCGAACTAGGCGGGGGGACGGGAGATGAGCAGTTCTTC. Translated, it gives CASSELGGGTGDEQFF.

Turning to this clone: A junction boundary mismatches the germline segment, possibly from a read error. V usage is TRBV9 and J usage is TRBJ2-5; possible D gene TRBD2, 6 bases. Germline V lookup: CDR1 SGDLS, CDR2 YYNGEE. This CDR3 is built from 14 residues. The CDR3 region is CASSGGGGKETQYF. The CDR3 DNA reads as TGTGCCAGCAGCGGAGGTGGAGGGAAAGAAACCCAGTACTTC.

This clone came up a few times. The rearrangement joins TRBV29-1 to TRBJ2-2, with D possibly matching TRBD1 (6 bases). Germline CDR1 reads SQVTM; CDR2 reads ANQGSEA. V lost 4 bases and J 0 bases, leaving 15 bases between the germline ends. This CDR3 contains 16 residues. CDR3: CSVVNSWTANTGELFF. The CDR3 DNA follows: TGCAGCGTTGTCAATTCATGGACAGCGAACACCGGGGAGCTGTTTTTT.